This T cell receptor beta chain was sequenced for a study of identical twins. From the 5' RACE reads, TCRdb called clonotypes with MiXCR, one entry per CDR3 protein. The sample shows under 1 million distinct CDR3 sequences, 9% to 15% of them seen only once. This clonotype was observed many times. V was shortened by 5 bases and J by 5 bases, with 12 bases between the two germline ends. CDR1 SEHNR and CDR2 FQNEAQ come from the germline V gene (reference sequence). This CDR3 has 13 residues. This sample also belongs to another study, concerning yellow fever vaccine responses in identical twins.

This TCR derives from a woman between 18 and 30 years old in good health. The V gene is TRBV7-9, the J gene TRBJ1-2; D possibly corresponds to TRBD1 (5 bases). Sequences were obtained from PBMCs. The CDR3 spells CASSRGEGYGYTF. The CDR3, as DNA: TGTGCCAGCAGCCGAGGGGAAGGGTATGGCTACACCTTC. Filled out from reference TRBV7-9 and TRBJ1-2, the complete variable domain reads DTGVSQNPRHKITKRGQNVTFRCDPISEHNRLYWYRQTLGQGPEFLTYFQNEAQLEKSRLLSDRFSAERPKGSFSTLEIQRTEQGDSAMYLCASSRGEGYGYTFGSGTRLTVV.